This entry features one T cell receptor (beta chain) sequence. Some clones are missing from TCRdb's copy, which holds only in-frame ones; the method was immunoSEQ multiplex PCR. This table has approximately 290,000 clones, approximately 85% appearing once. This sample stems from a study of blood T cell repertoires in COVID-19. There are 16 residues in the CDR3. Trimming removed 4 bases at V and 0 bases at J, with 13 bases between. Germline V lookup: CDR1 SGHDT, CDR2 YYEEEE. The TCR comes from a woman under 40 who had recovered from COVID-19. The chain joins TRBV5-6 to TRBJ2-2; D not resolved. Source material: PBMCs or T cells enriched from blood (not recorded which). The CDR3, as DNA: TGTGCCAGCAGCCAAATGTCAGATTCGAACACCGGGGAGCTGTTTTTT. Its protein is CASSQMSDSNTGELFF.